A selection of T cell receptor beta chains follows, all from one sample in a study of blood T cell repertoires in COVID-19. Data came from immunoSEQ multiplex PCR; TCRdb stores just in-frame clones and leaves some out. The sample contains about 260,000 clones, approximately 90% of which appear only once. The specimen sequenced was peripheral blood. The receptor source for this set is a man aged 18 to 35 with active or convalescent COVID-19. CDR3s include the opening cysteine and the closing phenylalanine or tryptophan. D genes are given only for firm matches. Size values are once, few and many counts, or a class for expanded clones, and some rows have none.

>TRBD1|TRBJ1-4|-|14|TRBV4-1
TGCGCCAGCAGCCAAGGTCAGGGGGAGGAAAAACTGTTTTTT
CASSQGQGEEKLFF
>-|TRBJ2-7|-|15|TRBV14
TGTGCCAGCAGCCAAGTCGGTTTCGCTCCATACGAGCAGTACTTC
CASSQVGFAPYEQYF
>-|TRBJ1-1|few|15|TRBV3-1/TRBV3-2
TGTGCCAGCAGATGGGAGGACGAAGGACACACTGAAGCTTTCTTT
CASRWEDEGHTEAFF
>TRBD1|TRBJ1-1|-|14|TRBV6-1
TGTGCCAGCAGTGAAGCCAGGGGGCGGACTGAAGCTTTCTTT
CASSEARGRTEAFF
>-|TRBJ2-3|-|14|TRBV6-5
TGTGCCAGCAGTTCAGCGAGGGGGACAGATACGCAGTATTTT
CASSSARGTDTQYF
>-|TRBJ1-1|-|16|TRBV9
TGTGCCAGCAGCGTAGGGGGGCAGGGGATGAACACTGAAGCTTTCTTT
CASSVGGQGMNTEAFF
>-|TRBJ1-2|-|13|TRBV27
TGTGCCAGCAGTTTTCTTAGGGCGGGGGGCTACACCTTC
CASSFLRAGGYTF
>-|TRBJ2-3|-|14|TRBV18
TGTGCCAGCTCACCAAGCGGAATATCAGATACGCAGTATTTT
CASSPSGISDTQYF
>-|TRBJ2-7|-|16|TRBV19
TGTGCCAGTAGTAGGACGAGCGGGCCTTTTAGGAACGAGCAGTACTTC
CASSRTSGPFRNEQYF
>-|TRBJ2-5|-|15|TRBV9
TGTGCCAGCAGCCCCATGGGAGGGGGGCAAGAGACCCAGTACTTC
CASSPMGGGQETQYF
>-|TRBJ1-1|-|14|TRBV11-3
TGTGCCAGCAGCTTAGACCCAGACTACACTGAAGCTTTCTTT
CASSLDPDYTEAFF
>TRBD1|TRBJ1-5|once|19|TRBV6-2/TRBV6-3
TGTGCCAGCAGTTACGTCCAAGGGACAGGGGATATGGGCAATCAGCCCCAGCATTTT
CASSYVQGTGDMGNQPQHF
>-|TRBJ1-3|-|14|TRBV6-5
TGTGCCAGCAGGGCAGGGGAATCTGGAAACACCATATATTTT
CASRAGESGNTIYF
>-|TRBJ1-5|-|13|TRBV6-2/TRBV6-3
TGTGCCAGCAGTTACGCCAGGGTGCAGCCCCAGCATTTT
CASSYARVQPQHF
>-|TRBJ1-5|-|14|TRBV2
TGTGCCAGCTCAACTCCGGAGGGCAATCAGCCCCAGCATTTT
CASSTPEGNQPQHF
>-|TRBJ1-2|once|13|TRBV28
TGTGCCAGCAGGATTGACAGTGACTATGGCTACACCTTC
CASRIDSDYGYTF
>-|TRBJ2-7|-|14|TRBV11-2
TGTGCCAGCAGCCCCGACACTAGCTCCTACGAGCAGTACTTC
CASSPDTSSYEQYF
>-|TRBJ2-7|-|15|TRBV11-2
TGTGCCAGCAGCTTAGAAGGAGTAGCCTCCTACGAGCAGTACTTC
CASSLEGVASYEQYF
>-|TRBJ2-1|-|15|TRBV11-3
TGTGCCAGCAGCTTTGAAGCTAGCTCCTACAATGAGCAGTTCTTC
CASSFEASSYNEQFF
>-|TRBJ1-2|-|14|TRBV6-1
TGTGCCAGCAGTGACCTTTCCGGGAGCTATGGCTACACCTTC
CASSDLSGSYGYTF
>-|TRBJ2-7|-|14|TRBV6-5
TGTGCCAGCAGGCTGCAGTACAGCTCCTACGAGCAGTACTTC
CASRLQYSSYEQYF
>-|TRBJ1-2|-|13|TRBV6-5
TGTGCCAGCAGTTTTACAGGGACCTATGGCTACACCTTC
CASSFTGTYGYTF
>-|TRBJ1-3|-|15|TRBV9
TGTGCCAGCAGCGTAGGATCAGGGGCTGGAAACACCATATATTTT
CASSVGSGAGNTIYF
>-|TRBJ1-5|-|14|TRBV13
TGTGCCAGCAGCCGGGGCAGGGGTAATCAGCCCCAGCATTTT
CASSRGRGNQPQHF
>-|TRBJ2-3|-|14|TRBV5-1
TGCGCCAGCAGCTTACAGGGTATCACAGATACGCAGTATTTT
CASSLQGITDTQYF
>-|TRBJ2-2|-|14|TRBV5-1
TGCGCCAGCAGCTTCAGCGCGAACACCGGGGAGCTGTTTTTT
CASSFSANTGELFF
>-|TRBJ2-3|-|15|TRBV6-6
TGTGCCAGCACCCAAACGGTGCGGCTGACAGATACGCAGTATTTT
CASTQTVRLTDTQYF
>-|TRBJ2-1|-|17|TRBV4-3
TGCGCCAGCAGCCAAGAGCCCCTAAGAAGCTCCTACAATGAGCAGTTCTTC
CASSQEPLRSSYNEQFF
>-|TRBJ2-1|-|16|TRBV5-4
TGTGCCAGCAGCCAGGGACTCACTGGGACCTACAATGAGCAGTTCTTC
CASSQGLTGTYNEQFF
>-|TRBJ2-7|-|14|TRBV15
TGTGCCACCAGCAGAGCCGCAGGGGATGGGGAGCAGTACTTC
CATSRAAGDGEQYF
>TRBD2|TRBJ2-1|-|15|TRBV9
TGTGCCAGCCGGGGGGGAGGGCAAGGATACAATGAGCAGTTCTTC
CASRGGGQGYNEQFF
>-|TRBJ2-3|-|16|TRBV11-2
TGTGCCAGCAGCTTAGGGGCGGCGGGGGCCACAGATACGCAGTATTTT
CASSLGAAGATDTQYF